One and the same sample provided the 15 T cell receptor beta chains below, sequenced in a study of beta chain features in type 1 diabetes. cDNA synthesis used the whole RNA isolate, giving expressed TCRB sequences. Sequencing was performed with immunoSEQ multiplex PCR; in TCRdb, only in-frame clones are kept and a portion is missing. The data show roughly 450,000 clones, with about 15% seen just once and roughly 0.035% held by the top ten. Sequencing used naive CD4+ T cells from blood. The receptors stem from a man under 40 in good health.

This clone was seen a handful of times. The chain recombines TRBV9 with TRBJ2-3, with D hard to call. Between the trimmed V and J ends, which lost 0 bases and 8 bases, there was a span of 13 bases. Germline values: CDR1 SGDLS, CDR2 YYNGEE. The CDR3 contains 14 residues. DNA for the CDR3: TGTGCCAGCAGCGTAGCGGATCCCCCCGGTACGCAGTATTTT. Residues: CASSVADPPGTQYF.

This chain links TRBV5-1 with TRBJ2-1; the D call may be TRBD1 or TRBD2 (5 bases each). V dropped 0 bases and J dropped 4 bases, with 8 bases sitting between them. The CDR3 has 14 amino acids. Germline V gene lookup returns CDR1 SGHRS and CDR2 YFSETQ. CDR3: CASSLGEGYNEQFF. The CDR3 coding sequence is TGCGCCAGCAGCTTGGGAGAGGGGTACAATGAGCAGTTCTTC.

The chain couples TRBV7-6 to TRBJ2-5; D is uncertain. The V end was cut by 5 bases, the J end by 5 bases, with 9 bases between. The CDR3 spans 12 residues. CDR1 and CDR2 (germline): SGHVS, FNYEAQ. In DNA, the CDR3 is TGTGCCAGCAGCCGGGTGGGGGAGACCCAGTACTTC. Its protein is CASSRVGETQYF.

This clone was observed a handful of times. V and J are TRBV6-5 and TRBJ2-2, with D possibly being TRBD2 (6 bases). Between the trimmed V and J ends, which lost 2 bases and 0 bases, there was a span of 10 bases. The CDR3 has 16 residues. Germline assignment: CDR1 MNHEY and CDR2 SVGAGI. The CDR3 loop is CASSYLGLSNTGELFF. For the CDR3, the DNA is TGTGCCAGCAGTTACCTGGGACTTTCGAACACCGGGGAGCTGTTTTTT.

The chain joins TRBV7-9 to TRBJ1-1; a weak D match, TRBD1 (6 bases). The CDR3 has 15 residues. In germline, CDR1 is SEHNR, CDR2 FQNEAQ (reference sequence). Trimming left V 1 base short and J 1 base short, with 10 bases between. The CDR3 sequence: CASSLEGHKNTEAFF. CDR3 DNA sequence: TGTGCCAGCAGCTTAGAGGGACACAAGAACACTGAAGCTTTCTTT.

This chain links TRBV19 with TRBJ1-4; no firm D call. This CDR3 is 14 amino acids long. From germline, CDR1 is LNHDA and CDR2 SQIVND (reference sequence). With 3 bases removed from V and 0 bases from J, the gap between germline ends came to 5 bases. This CDR3 reads CASSMYSTNEKLFF. The CDR3 DNA is TGTGCCAGTAGTATGTACTCAACTAATGAAAAACTGTTTTTT.

J is TRBJ1-1 and V is TRBV9; D unclear. Trimming took off 0 bases at V and 4 bases at J, with 10 bases between the two ends. The CDR3 is 14 residues long. Germline CDR1 and CDR2: SGDLS and YYNGEE. CDR3 residues: CASSVGPIGTEAFF. The CDR3 region has the DNA TGTGCCAGCAGCGTAGGTCCTATTGGCACTGAAGCTTTCTTT.

A note on this clone: The junction departs from germline at one end; a sequencing error may be responsible. The sample has other DNA sequences that encode this CDR3 too. The CDR3 region has the DNA TGTGCTAGCAGCGTAGAGGAAGGGGGAGGAAACACCATATATTTT. It specifies CASSVEEGGGNTIYF. J is TRBJ1-3 and V is TRBV9; D might be TRBD1 (6 bases). CDR1 and CDR2 (germline): SGDLS, YYNGEE. CDR3 size: 15 residues.

This clone was counted only a few times. The gene calls are TRBV18 and TRBJ2-7; D is perhaps TRBD1 (5 bases). This CDR3 comprises 12 residues. CDR1 and CDR2 from the germline V gene are KGHSH and LQKENI. Deletions cut 5 bases from V and 3 bases from J, with 8 bases between. CDR3 residues: CASSSQGYEQYV. The CDR3 bases are TGTGCCAGCTCATCCCAGGGCTACGAGCAGTACGTC.

V gene TRBV27 combines with J gene TRBJ1-2; possible D gene TRBD1, 5 bases. The length of the CDR3 is 14 residues. The ends were cut back, 0 bases at V and 8 bases at J, with 13 bases in the middle. CDR1 and CDR2 (germline): MNHEY, SMNVEV (reference sequence). The CDR3 loop is CASSLSSQGYGYTF. The CDR3 region has the DNA TGTGCCAGCAGTTTATCGAGCCAGGGTTACGGCTACACCTTC.

The chain is built from TRBV7-9 and TRBJ1-1, with TRBD1 identical over 9 bases. CDR3 length: 15 amino acids. Unmatched junction bases numbered 9, after V lost 10 bases and J lost 0 bases. The germline V gene has CDR1 SEHNR and CDR2 FQNEAQ (reference sequence). The CDR3 here is CAIAPGQGMNTEAFF. The CDR3 bases are TGTGCCATAGCGCCGGGACAGGGAATGAACACTGAAGCTTTCTTT.

The V and J genes are TRBV28 and TRBJ2-2; D perhaps matches TRBD1 (5 bases). The V and J ends lost 7 bases and 4 bases respectively, with 13 bases between them. Germline V CDR1 and CDR2: MDHEN, SYDVKM. The CDR3 has 14 residues. CDR3 loop: CASKGLQTTGELFF. CDR3 nucleotide sequence: TGTGCCAGCAAGGGGCTGCAGACCACCGGGGAGCTGTTTTTT.

V gene TRBV15 combines with J gene TRBJ2-7; D is uncertain. The CDR3 is made up of 15 amino acids. V shed 1 base and J shed 3 bases, with 13 bases lying between them. Germline lookup yields CDR1 LNHNV and CDR2 YYDKDF (reference sequence). The CDR3 nucleotides read TGTGCCACCAGCAGAGGTAAGGCGCCGGGCTACGAGCAGTACGTC. Protein product: CATSRGKAPGYEQYV.

This clone was picked up a small number of times. The chain joins TRBV6-6 to TRBJ2-4; a weak D match, TRBD1 (5 bases). Germline assignment: CDR1 MNHNY and CDR2 SVGAGI (reference sequence). The CDR3 contains 14 residues. Trimming removed 0 bases at V and 6 bases at J, with 9 bases between. CDR3 in DNA: TGTGCCAGCAGTTACTCAGGGCAGGGAAACATTCAGTACTTC. Residues: CASSYSGQGNIQYF.

The chain links TRBV5-1 to TRBJ2-1; tentatively, D is TRBD1 (6 bases). Germline assignment: CDR1 SGHRS and CDR2 YFSETQ. Trimming removed 0 bases at V and 0 bases at J, with 10 bases between. This CDR3 has 16 residues. In nucleotides, the CDR3 is TGCGCCAGCAGCTTGGCCAGGGGTTCCTCCTACAATGAGCAGTTCTTC. Residues: CASSLARGSSYNEQFF.